The sequence of this T cell receptor beta chain was determined in a study of T cells in Graves' hyperthyroidism and ophthalmopathy (dated by TCRdb to the late 2010s). As for the study more broadly: Peripheral blood was sampled at the time of initial diagnosis, prior to any treatment. TCR V-J signatures able to tell the groups apart were searched for in a discovery cohort of 90 to 100 patients, of whom about 40 had Graves' ophthalmopathy and roughly 57 had stable Graves' hyperthyroidism. Prospective prediction of ophthalmopathy was tested in an independent validation cohort consisting of fewer than 20 hyperthyroidism patients and 17 patients who later progressed to ophthalmopathy. For training and testing, the roughly 100 patients in the discovery cohort were randomly divided in a 7:3 ratio. Thyroid tissue and blood T-cell repertoires from about six Graves' hyperthyroidism patients were also compared in the study. After blood sampling, hyperthyroidism patients were treated with methimazole at a starting dose of 30 mg daily, and ophthalmopathy patients were treated with high-dose intravenous methylprednisolone. The paper reports TCR Vbeta CDR3 sequencing of more than 120 peripheral blood samples: under 45 ophthalmopathy, around 80 hyperthyroidism and 17 progressor patients.

Amplification of TCR beta CDR3 regions was carried out from RNA transcripts. A first-round RT-PCR of the TCR CDR3 used the HTBI primer set with the Qiagen OneStep RT-PCR kit. The libraries were constructed in a second round of multiplex PCR and then size-selected and purified. The libraries were sequenced on an Illumina HiSeq2000 using paired-end 100 bp reads. The source study handled its data this way. SOAPnuke was used to process the raw data, with reads discarded if the reads contained adapters or uncalled bases, had a mean Phred below 15, or lacked an exact constant-primer or identifier match. High-quality paired reads were merged with COPE v1.2.5, and unique nucleotide sequences were defined as clonotypes. MiTCR v1.1 was used to align clonotypes to the IMGT TRBV, TRBD and TRBJ reference segments. Only V-J combinations with frequency above 0.0001, covering 99.2% of repertoires, were analysed. The TCS score was defined as the ratio of F50 (clonal expansion) to E x V (chaos), calculated using BLOSUM62-based TCRdist between CDR3 peptides within each V-J. Welch's t-statistics and random forest reduced several hundred V-J features to roughly 13, which were used in a naive Bayes classifier (R e1071). TCRdb itself trimmed the public reads at Q25 with fastp, ran MiXCR and retained productive beta chains. Every distinct CDR3 protein forms one entry, paired with its most common genes and DNA. The V and J calls come from TCRdb's annotation, not from the publication. This sample has about 590,000 distinct CDR3 sequences in its table, and around a sixth of those were observed once. The ten largest account for around 6.6% of the sample.

There are many counts of this clonotype. The antigen it recognizes is unknown. No base quality values were provided; no much bigger clone lies one nucleotide off. V gives up 7 bases and J gives up 8 bases, and the segment between their germline ends measures 14 bases. Spanning cysteine to phenylalanine, the CDR3 consists of 13 amino acids. Just the 39-base CDR3 DNA is kept, in frame starting at base 1. Stable Graves' hyperthyroidism was defined as the absence of progression to ophthalmopathy over 18 months of follow-up. Hyperthyroidism patients were newly diagnosed, with disease duration under 2 months, and aged 18 to 65 years. Any patient with an uncontrolled infection, another autoimmune disease, pregnancy or lactation was excluded. Clinical symptoms, serum thyroxine and TRAb, thyroid ultrasound, and orbital computed tomography formed the basis for the diagnoses. PBMCs were separated from approximately 10 ml of fresh peripheral blood using Ficoll-Paque density gradient centrifugation. Trizol reagent was used to extract total RNA, and RNA quality was then checked on an Agilent 2100 Bioanalyzer.

Overall results and qualifications from the work: No statistical method was used to fix the sample size in advance, and group allocation was not hidden from the investigators. Ophthalmopathy was separated from stable hyperthyroidism by a 13 V-J signature model, with about 86% sensitivity and about 84% specificity obtained in cross-validation and 80%/75% obtained in testing. In validation, the model predicted progression to ophthalmopathy with just under 71% sensitivity and 72% to 75% specificity, a median of about 6.7 months before onset. Most expanded thyroid clonotypes (frequency above 0.001) were also found in blood, which suggests that blood repertoires may mirror thyroid immune responses.

This TCR derives from a woman under 40 with Graves' hyperthyroidism. The specimen was blood. The chain is made from TRBV12-3 or TRBV12-4 and TRBJ2-2, and the D gene may be TRBD1, 6 bases matching. The CDR3 protein is CASTRTASGELFF. The nucleotide sequence reads TGTGCCAGCACCCGGACAGCCTCTGGGGAGCTGTTTTTT.